This T cell receptor (beta chain) was observed in a study of blood T cell repertoires in COVID-19. Study information: Sites in the United States, Italy and Spain provided acute and convalescent COVID-19 samples. T cells, B-cell-depleted T cells, or PBMCs supplied cDNA or gDNA.

The V and J ends lost 4 bases and 8 bases, in that order; junction bases with no gene match: 12. CDR3 size: 17 residues. The germline V gene has CDR1 MNHNS and CDR2 SASEGT. Only a few counts were recorded for this clone. Per the study methods: Nucleated cell number was recorded as an estimate derived from reference gene primer amplification. Method: immunoSEQ multiplex PCR; TCRdb's copy keeps in-frame clones and lacks some. D and trimming were read from the DNA, whereas the V and J calls and clone size are those reported in that table. The sample shows a few hundred thousand clones, approximately 80% of them seen only once.

The V call is TRBV6-1, the J call TRBJ1-4; 11 bases match TRBD1. The TCR originated in a man older than 75 with acute or convalescent COVID-19. The material sequenced was peripheral blood. The CDR3 here is CASSVPPGQGAYEKLFF. The CDR3 DNA follows: TGTGCCAGCAGTGTCCCGCCCGGACAGGGGGCCTACGAAAAACTGTTTTTT.